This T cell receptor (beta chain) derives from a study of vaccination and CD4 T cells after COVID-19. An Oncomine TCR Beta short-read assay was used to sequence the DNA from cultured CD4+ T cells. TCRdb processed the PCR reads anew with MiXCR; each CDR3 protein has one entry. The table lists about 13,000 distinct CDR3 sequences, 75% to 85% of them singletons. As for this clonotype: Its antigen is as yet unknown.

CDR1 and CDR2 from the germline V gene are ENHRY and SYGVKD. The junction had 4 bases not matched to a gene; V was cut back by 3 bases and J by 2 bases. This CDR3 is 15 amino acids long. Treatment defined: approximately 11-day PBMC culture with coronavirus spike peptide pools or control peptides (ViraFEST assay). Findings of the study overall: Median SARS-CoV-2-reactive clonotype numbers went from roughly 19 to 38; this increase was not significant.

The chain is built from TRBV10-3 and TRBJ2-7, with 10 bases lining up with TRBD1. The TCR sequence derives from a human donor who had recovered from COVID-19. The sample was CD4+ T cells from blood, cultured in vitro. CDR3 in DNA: TGTGCCATCAGTGACCCGGGACAGGGGACCTACGAGCAGTACTTC. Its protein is CAISDPGQGTYEQYF.